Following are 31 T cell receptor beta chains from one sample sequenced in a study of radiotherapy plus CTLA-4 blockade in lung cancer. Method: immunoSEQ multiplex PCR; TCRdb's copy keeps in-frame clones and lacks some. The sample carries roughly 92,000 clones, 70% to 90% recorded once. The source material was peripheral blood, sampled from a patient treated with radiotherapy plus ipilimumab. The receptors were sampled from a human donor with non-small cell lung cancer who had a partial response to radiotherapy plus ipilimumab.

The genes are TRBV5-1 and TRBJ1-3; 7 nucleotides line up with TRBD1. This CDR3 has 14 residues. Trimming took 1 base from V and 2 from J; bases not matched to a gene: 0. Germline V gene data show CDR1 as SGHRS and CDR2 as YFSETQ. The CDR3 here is CASSLQGAGNTIYF. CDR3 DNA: TGCGCCAGCAGCTTGCAGGGGGCTGGAAACACCATATATTTT.

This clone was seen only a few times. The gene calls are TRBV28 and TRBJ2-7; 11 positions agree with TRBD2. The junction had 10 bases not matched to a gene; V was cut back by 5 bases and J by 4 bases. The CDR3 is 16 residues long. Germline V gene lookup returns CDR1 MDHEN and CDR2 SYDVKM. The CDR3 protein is CASSNPGLAALYEQYV. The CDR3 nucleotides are TGTGCCAGCAGTAACCCGGGACTAGCGGCACTTTACGAGCAGTACGTC.

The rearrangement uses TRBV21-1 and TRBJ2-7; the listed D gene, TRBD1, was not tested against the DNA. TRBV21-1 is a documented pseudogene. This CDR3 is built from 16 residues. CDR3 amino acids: CASSKGRGTDTYEQYV. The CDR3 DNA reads TGTGCCAGCAGCAAAGGGAGGGGGACAGACACCTACGAGCAGTACGTC.

The CDR3 nucleotides read TGTGCCAGCAGCTTAGACAGGGCTCACAATGAGCAGTTCTTC. This codes for CASSLDRAHNEQFF. The chain is built from TRBV7-6 and TRBJ2-1; maybe TRBD1 (6 bases). CDR1 SGHVS and CDR2 FNYEAQ come from the germline V gene. V was pared by 1 base and J by 5 bases, with 9 bases between. The CDR3 consists of 14 residues.

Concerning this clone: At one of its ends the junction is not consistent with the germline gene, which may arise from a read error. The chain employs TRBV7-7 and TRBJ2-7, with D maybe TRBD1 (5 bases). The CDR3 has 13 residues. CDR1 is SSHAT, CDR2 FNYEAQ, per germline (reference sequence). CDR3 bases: TGTGCTAGCAGCTTAGACAGACACTACGAGCAGTACTTC. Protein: CASSLDRHYEQYF.

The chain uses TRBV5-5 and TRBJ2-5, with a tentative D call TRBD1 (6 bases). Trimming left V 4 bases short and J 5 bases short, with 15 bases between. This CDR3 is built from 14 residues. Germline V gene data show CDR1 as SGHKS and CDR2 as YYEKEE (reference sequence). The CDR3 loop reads CASSPQGLGETQYF. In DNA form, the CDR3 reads TGTGCCAGCAGCCCACAGGGTTTAGGGGAGACCCAGTACTTC.

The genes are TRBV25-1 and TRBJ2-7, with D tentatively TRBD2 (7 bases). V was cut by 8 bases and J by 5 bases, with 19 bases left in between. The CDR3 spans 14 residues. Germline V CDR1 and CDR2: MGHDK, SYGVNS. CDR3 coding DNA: TGTGCCAGCGGGGGGGCCCTCCCGAGGGACGAGCAGTACTTC. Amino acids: CASGGALPRDEQYF.

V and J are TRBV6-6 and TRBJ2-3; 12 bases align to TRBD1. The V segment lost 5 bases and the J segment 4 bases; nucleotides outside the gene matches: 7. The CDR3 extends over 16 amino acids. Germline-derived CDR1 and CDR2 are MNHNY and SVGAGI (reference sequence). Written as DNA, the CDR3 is TGTGCCAGCAGTGCCCCCGGGACAGGGGGCCCAGATACGCAGTATTTT. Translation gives CASSAPGTGGPDTQYF.

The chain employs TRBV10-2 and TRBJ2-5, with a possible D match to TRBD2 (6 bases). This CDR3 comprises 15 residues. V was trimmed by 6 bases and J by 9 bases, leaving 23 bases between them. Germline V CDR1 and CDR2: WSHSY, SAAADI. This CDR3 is CASSKGLGPTGAQYF. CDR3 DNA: TGCGCCAGCAGCAAGGGACTGGGGCCTACCGGGGCCCAGTACTTC.

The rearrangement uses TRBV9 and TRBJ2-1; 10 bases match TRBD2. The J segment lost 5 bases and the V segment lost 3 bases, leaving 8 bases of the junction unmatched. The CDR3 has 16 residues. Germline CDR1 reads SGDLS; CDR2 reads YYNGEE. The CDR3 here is CASSGQTSGWNNEQFF. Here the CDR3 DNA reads TGTGCCAGCAGCGGGCAGACTAGCGGGTGGAACAATGAGCAGTTCTTC.

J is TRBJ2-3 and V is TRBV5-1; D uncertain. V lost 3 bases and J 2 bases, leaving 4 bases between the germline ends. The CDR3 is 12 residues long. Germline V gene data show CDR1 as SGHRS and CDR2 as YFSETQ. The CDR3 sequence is CASSSNTDTQYF. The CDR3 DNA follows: TGCGCCAGCAGCTCTAACACAGATACGCAGTATTTT.

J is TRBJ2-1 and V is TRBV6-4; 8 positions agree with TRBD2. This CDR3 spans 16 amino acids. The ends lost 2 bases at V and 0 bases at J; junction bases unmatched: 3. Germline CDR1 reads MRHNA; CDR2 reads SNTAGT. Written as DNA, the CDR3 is TGTGCCAGCAGTGACGAGCGGGAGAGCTCCTACAATGAGCAGTTCTTC. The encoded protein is CASSDERESSYNEQFF.

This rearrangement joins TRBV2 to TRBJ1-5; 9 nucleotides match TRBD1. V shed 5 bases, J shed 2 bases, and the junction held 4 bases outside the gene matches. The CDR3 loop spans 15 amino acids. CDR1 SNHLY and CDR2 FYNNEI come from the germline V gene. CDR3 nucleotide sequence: TGTGCCAGCAGTCCCCGGACAGGGGGCAATCAGCCCCAGCATTTT. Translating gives CASSPRTGGNQPQHF.

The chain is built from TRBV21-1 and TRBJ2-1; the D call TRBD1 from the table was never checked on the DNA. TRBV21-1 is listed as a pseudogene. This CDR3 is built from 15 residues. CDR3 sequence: CASSKGQSSYNEQFF. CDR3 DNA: TGTGCCAGCAGCAAAGGACAGAGCTCCTACAATGAGCAGTTCTTC.

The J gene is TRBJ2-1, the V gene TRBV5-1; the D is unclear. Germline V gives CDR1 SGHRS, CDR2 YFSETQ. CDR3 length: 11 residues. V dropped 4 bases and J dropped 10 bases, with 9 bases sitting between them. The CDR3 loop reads CASSNSWEQFF. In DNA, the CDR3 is TGCGCCAGCAGCAACAGTTGGGAGCAGTTCTTC.

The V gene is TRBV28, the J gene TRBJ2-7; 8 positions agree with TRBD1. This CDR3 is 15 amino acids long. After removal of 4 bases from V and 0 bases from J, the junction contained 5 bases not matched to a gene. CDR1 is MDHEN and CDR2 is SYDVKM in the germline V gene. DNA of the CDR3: TGTGCCAGCAGTTACAGGGGGGCCAGCTCCTACGAGCAGTACGTC. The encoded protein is CASSYRGASSYEQYV.

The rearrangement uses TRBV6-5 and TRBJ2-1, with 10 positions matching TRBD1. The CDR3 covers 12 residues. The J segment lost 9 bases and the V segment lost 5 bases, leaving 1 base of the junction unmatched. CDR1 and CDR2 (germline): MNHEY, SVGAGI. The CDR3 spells CASSDRGREQFF. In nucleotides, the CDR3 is TGTGCCAGCAGTGACAGGGGGCGTGAGCAGTTCTTC.

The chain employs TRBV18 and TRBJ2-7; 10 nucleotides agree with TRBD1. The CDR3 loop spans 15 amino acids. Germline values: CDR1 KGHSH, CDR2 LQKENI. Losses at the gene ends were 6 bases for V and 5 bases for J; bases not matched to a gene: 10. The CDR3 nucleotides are TGTGCCAGCTCGGGACCGGGACAGGGGCCCCACGAGCAGTACTTC. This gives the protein CASSGPGQGPHEQYF.

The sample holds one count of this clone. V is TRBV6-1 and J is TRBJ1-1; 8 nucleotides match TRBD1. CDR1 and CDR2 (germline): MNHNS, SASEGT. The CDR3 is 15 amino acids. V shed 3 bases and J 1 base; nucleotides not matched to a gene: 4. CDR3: CASSEGTGGNTEAFF. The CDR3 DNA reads TGTGCCAGCAGTGAGGGAACAGGGGGGAACACTGAAGCTTTCTTT.

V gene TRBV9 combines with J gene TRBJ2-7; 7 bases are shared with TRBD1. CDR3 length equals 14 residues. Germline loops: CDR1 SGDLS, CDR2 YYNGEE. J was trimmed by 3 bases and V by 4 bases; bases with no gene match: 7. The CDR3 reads CASSPRTGSYEQYF. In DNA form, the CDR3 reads TGTGCCAGCAGCCCCCGGACAGGAAGCTACGAGCAGTACTTC. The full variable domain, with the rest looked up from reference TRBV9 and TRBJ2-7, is DSGVTQTPKHLITATGQRVTLRCSPRSGDLSVYWYQQSLDQGLQFLIQYYNGEERAKGNILERFSAQQFPDLHSELNLSSLELGDSALYFCASSPRTGSYEQYFGPGTRLTVT.

CDR3: CASSQVDRGTGELFF. The CDR3 region has the DNA TGTGCCAGCAGCCAAGTGGACAGGGGAACCGGGGAGCTGTTTTTT. The genes are TRBV4-2 and TRBJ2-2; TRBD1 matches 9 bases. V lost 1 base, J lost 5 bases, and 2 bases stayed unmatched. Germline V lookup: CDR1 LGHNA, CDR2 YNFKEQ. The CDR3 is 15 residues long.

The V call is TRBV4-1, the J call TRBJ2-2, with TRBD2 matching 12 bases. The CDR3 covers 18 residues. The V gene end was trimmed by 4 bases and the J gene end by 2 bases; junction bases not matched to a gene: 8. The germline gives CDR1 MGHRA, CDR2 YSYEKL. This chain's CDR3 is CASSRKGTSGPNTGELFF. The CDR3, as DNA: TGCGCCAGCAGCCGGAAAGGGACTAGCGGGCCAAACACCGGGGAGCTGTTTTTT.

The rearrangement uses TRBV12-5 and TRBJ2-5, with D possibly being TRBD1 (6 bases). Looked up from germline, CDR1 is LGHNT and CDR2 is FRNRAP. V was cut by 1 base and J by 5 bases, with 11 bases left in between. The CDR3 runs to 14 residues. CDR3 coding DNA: TGTGCTAGTGGTTTGGGACAGGCCTATGAGACCCAGTACTTC. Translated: CASGLGQAYETQYF.

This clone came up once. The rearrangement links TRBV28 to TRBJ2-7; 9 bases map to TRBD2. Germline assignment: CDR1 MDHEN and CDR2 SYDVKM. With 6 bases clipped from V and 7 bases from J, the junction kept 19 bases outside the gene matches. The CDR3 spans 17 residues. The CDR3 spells CASSPGSGRTYRGEQYV. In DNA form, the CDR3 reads TGTGCCAGCAGCCCGGGTAGCGGGAGAACATACAGGGGAGAGCAGTACGTC.

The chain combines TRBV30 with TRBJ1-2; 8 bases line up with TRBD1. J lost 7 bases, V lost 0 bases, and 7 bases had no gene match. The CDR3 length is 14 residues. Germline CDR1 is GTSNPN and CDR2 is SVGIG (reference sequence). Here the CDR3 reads CAWSVQGTGRGYTF. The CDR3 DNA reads TGTGCCTGGAGTGTACAGGGGACAGGACGTGGCTACACCTTC.

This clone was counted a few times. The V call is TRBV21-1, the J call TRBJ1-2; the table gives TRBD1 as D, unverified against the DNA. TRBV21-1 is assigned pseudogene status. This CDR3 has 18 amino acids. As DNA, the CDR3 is TGTGCCAGCAGCACACTAAAAGGAGACAGGGGCGATGTCTATGGCTACACCTTC. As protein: CASSTLKGDRGDVYGYTF.

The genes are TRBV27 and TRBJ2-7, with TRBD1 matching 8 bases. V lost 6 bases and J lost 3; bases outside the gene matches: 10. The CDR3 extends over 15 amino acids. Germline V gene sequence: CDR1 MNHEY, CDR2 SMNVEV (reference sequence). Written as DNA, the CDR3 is TGTGCCAGCAGCCTACGGACAGGGATAAGCTACGAGCAGTACTTC. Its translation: CASSLRTGISYEQYF.

CDR3: CASSYSPDRVGTEAFF. DNA of the CDR3: TGTGCCAGCAGTTACTCACCGGACAGGGTGGGCACTGAAGCTTTCTTT. This chain links TRBV6-6 with TRBJ1-1, with TRBD1 matching over 8 bases. The CDR3 runs 16 residues. J was trimmed by 4 bases and V by 0 bases; bases with no gene match: 7. Per germline, CDR1 MNHNY and CDR2 SVGAGI (reference sequence).

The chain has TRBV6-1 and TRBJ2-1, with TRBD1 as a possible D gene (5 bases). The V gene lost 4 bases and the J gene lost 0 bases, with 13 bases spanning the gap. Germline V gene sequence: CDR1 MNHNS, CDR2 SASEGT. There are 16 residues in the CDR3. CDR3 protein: CASSGSVDSSYNEQFF. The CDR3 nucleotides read TGTGCCAGCAGTGGAAGTGTTGACAGCTCCTACAATGAGCAGTTCTTC.

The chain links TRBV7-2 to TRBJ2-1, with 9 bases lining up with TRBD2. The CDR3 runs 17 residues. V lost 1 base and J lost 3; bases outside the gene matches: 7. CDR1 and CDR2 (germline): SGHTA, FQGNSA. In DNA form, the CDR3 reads TGTGCCAGCAGCTTAGTAGCGGGAGAGTTAGTCTACAATGAGCAGTTCTTC. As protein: CASSLVAGELVYNEQFF. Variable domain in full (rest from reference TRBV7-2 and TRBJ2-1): GAGVSQSPSNKVTEKGKDVELRCDPISGHTALYWYRQSLGQGLEFLIYFQGNSAPDKSGLPSDRFSAERTGGSVSTLTIQRTQQEDSAVYLCASSLVAGELVYNEQFFGPGTRLTVL.

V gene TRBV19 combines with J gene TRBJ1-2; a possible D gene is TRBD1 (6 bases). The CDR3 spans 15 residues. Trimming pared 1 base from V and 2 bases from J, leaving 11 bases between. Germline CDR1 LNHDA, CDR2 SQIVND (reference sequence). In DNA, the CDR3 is TGTGCCAGTAGTATAGCGACAGGAGCAAACTATGGCTACACCTTC. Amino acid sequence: CASSIATGANYGYTF. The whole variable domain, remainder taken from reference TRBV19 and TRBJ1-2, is DGGITQSPKYLFRKEGQNVTLSCEQNLNHDAMYWYRQDPGQGLRLIYYSQIVNDFQKGDIAEGYSVSREKKESFPLTVTSAQKNPTAFYLCASSIATGANYGYTFGSGTRLTVV.